This TCR beta chain was identified in a study of blood T cell repertoires in COVID-19. Turning to the study itself: The United States, Italy and Spain provided the acute and convalescent COVID-19 samples.

The length of the CDR3 is 15 residues. V gave up 0 bases and J gave up 0 bases; unmatched junction bases: 3. CDR1 is SGHDT, CDR2 YYEEEE, per germline. Patients at the Seattle site were enrolled during active infection and followed longitudinally. Source study methods: Nucleated cell counts were estimated from reference gene primer amplification. Profiled with immunoSEQ multiplex PCR; TCRdb holds only in-frame clones, not every one. That table supplies the V and J calls and clone size; D and trimming were determined from the DNA. The table lists about 87,000 clones, roughly 84% of them singletons, with approximately 3% in the top ten.

V gene TRBV5-6 combines with J gene TRBJ2-7; the match to TRBD2 covers 7 bases. The sequenced sample was peripheral blood. This clonotype was obtained from a woman older than 75 with COVID-19, enrolled during active disease. The CDR3 nucleotides are TGTGCCAGCAGCTTGGTCCGGGACTACTCCTACGAGCAGTACTTC. Amino acid sequence: CASSLVRDYSYEQYF.